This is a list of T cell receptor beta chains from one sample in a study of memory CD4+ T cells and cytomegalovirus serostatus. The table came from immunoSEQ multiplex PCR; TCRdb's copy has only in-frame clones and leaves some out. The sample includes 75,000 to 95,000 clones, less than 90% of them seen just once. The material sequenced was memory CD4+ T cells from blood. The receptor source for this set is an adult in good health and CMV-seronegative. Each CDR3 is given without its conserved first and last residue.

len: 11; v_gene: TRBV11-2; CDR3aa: ASSPGLAHEQF
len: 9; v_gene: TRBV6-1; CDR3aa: ASSQYFEQY
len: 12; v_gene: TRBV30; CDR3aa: AWSVSSSGNTIY
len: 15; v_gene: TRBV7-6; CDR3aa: ASSSTPGGGTYYEQY
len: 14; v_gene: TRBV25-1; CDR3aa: ASSEFGPGRDGEQF
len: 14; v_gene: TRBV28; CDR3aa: ASSAGGRDSNQPQH
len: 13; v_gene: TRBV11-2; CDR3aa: ASSQVQGAYGELF
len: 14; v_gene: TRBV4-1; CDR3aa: ASSPIGRTYNSPLH
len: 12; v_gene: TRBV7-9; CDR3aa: ASSLDPGNEKLF
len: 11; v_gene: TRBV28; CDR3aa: ASSLGGGEGYT
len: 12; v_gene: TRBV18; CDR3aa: ASSLGGTSYEQY
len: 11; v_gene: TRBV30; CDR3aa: AWSSGGVETQY
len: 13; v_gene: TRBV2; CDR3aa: ASSRTGQLLYEQY
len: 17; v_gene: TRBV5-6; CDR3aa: ASSVRTGTGLSGANVLT
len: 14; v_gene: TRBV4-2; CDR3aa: ASSGQQGSSGNTIY
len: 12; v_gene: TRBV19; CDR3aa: ASSIDRKNTEAF
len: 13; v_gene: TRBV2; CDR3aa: ASTGMGGLNYGYT
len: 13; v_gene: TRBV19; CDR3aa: ASSMGGTGANVLT
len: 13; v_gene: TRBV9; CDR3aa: ASSVDGQGFGQLF
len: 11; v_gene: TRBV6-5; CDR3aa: ASSSGDENTIY
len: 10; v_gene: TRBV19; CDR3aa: ASSWTDQPQH
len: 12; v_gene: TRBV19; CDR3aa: ASKVFNSNQPQH
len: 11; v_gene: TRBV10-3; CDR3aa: AINPDRNTEAF
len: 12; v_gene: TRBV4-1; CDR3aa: ASSYPAVSGELF
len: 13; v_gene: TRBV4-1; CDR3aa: ASSQEGVGDEKLF
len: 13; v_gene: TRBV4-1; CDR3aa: ASSRTGADQETQY
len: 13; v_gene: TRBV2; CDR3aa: ASSELGGRGYEQY
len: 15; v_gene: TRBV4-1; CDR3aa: ASSPGGTGVRRDGYT
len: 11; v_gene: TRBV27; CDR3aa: ASSFTGRREQY
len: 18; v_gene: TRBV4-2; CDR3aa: ASSQDLGSGGAAFTDTQY
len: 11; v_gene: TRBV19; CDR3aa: ASSIVGFGTQY
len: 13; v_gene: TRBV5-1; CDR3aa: ASSVDRQGNYGYT
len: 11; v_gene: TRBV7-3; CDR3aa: ASSFKGSGELF
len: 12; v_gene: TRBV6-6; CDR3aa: ASKVWALNTEAF
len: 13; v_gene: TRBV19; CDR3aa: ASTRTVGGNQPQH
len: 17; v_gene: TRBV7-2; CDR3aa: ASSFSARQGTSINYGYT
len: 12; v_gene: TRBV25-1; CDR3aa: ASSQWGGPGEAF
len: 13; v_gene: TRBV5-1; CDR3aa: ASSMDRARDSPLH
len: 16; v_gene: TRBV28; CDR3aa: ATMQGTGVSYYNSPLH
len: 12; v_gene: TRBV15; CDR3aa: ATSRETGDTEAF
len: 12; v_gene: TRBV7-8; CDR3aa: ASSQGQGNYEQY
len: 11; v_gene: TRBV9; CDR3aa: ASSERRDTEAF
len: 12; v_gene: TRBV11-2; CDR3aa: ASSREGLNQPQH
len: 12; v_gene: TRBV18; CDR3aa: ASSPSLGGNEQY
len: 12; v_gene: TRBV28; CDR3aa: ASSILSGTYGYT
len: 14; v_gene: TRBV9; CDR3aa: ASSPRGAGRGETQY
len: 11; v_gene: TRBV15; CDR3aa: ATARDSGSPLH
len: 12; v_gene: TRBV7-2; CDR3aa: ASSSLPGAGELF
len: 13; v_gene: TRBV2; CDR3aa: ASMGTESYNSPLH
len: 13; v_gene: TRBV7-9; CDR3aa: ASSLAWEGDYGYT
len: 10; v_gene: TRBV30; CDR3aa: ARDYRGFGYT
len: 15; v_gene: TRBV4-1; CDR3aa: ASSLLFGPDGSYEQY
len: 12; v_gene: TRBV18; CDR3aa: ASSPSRGTSEAF
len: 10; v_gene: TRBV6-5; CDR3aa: ASARVPYEQY
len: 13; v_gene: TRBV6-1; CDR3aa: ASSEAVFSNQPQH